A single sample is the source of the 20 T cell receptor beta chains below, sequenced in a study of OX40 agonist ivuxolimab in advanced cancers. TCRdb's table, derived via immunoSEQ multiplex PCR, lists solely in-frame clones and lacks some. The repertoire holds 45,000 to 50,000 clones, with approximately 91% as singletons. This specimen consisted of CD4+ or CD8+ T cells sorted from blood, obtained in a trial of the OX40 agonist ivuxolimab. The source of these receptors is an adult with an advanced solid tumor such as melanoma, head and neck, liver or kidney cancer.

The V and J genes are TRBV30 and TRBJ1-2; no reliable D call. V lost 1 base to trimming and J lost 1 base, with 10 bases between them. The CDR3 spans 14 residues. The germline V gene has CDR1 GTSNPN and CDR2 SVGIG (reference sequence). CDR3 in DNA: TGTGCCTGGAGTGATGATGGAATTAACTATGGCTACACCTTC. It yields the protein CAWSDDGINYGYTF.

The CDR3 coding sequence is TGTGCCAGCAGCTTGGGGCTTTATTCGCCCAGTGAGCAGTTCTTC. Its translation: CASSLGLYSPSEQFF. The genes are TRBV7-8 and TRBJ2-1, with D possibly TRBD1 on 5 matching bases. CDR3 length: 15 amino acids. V was trimmed by 3 bases and J by 9 bases, leaving 18 bases between them. Germline CDR1 SGHVS, CDR2 FQNEAQ.

The chain couples TRBV29-1 to TRBJ1-3, with TRBD1 as a possible D gene (6 bases). Between the trimmed V and J ends, which lost 4 bases and 0 bases, there was a span of 10 bases. Germline loops: CDR1 SQVTM, CDR2 ANQGSEA. This CDR3 is built from 14 residues. CDR3 residues: CSVVGGRSGNTIYF. The CDR3 DNA is TGCAGCGTTGTGGGGGGCCGCTCTGGAAACACCATATATTTT.

CDR3 in amino acids: CASSEAYVSTGELFF. In nucleotides, the CDR3 is TGTGCCAGCAGTGAAGCGTATGTCAGCACCGGGGAGCTGTTTTTT. The V and J genes are TRBV6-1 and TRBJ2-2; D gene ambiguous. V was cut by 0 bases and J by 4 bases, with 9 bases left in between. This CDR3 is 15 amino acids long. The germline CDR1 and CDR2 sequences are MNHNS and SASEGT.

As to this clone: Relative to the germline gene, one junction end is altered; a read error may explain this. This sequence joins TRBV6-5 and TRBJ1-1; D not resolved. CDR3 length equals 14 residues. Germline V lookup: CDR1 MNHEY, CDR2 SVGAGI. CDR3 residues: CATSLMAVGTEAFF. CDR3 sequence (DNA): TGTGCCACCAGTCTGATGGCGGTGGGGACTGAAGCTTTCTTT.

The chain employs TRBV28 and TRBJ2-7, with D possibly being TRBD2 (6 bases). Germline CDR1 reads MDHEN; CDR2 reads SYDVKM. With 6 bases removed from V and 2 bases from J, the gap between germline ends came to 17 bases. The CDR3 runs 15 residues. CDR3 amino acids: CASSPSPTGAYEQYF. The CDR3, as DNA: TGTGCCAGCAGCCCTAGCCCGACGGGAGCCTACGAGCAGTACTTC.

This clone has only a few counts. The rearrangement uses TRBV7-9 and TRBJ1-5, with D possibly matching TRBD1 (5 bases). CDR1 SEHNR and CDR2 FQNEAQ come from the germline V gene (reference sequence). V shed 6 bases and J shed 6 bases, with 9 bases lying between them. There are 12 residues in the CDR3. This CDR3 reads CASSEGTQPQHF. CDR3 coding DNA: TGTGCCAGCAGTGAGGGGACTCAGCCCCAGCATTTT.

The chain uses TRBV7-9 and TRBJ2-5, with unresolved D. The V gene's germline CDR1 is SEHNR and CDR2 FQNEAQ (reference sequence). V shed 7 bases and J shed 5 bases, with 11 bases lying between them. The CDR3 runs to 12 residues. Here the CDR3 reads CASTTYPETQYF. In DNA, the CDR3 is TGTGCCAGCACTACCTACCCGGAGACCCAGTACTTC.

Here the CDR3 DNA reads TGTGCCAGCAGTTTGGGGGGCTCTGGTGAAGCTTTCTTT. It encodes CASSLGGSGEAFF. The chain employs TRBV28 and TRBJ1-1; D possibly corresponds to TRBD1 (6 bases). The CDR3 extends over 13 amino acids. Trimming cost V 3 bases and J 7 bases, with 12 bases left between them. Germline CDR1 is MDHEN and CDR2 is SYDVKM.

The CDR3 is CASSSVRGDGRAQYF. Here the CDR3 DNA reads TGTGCCAGCAGTTCCGTCCGGGGCGATGGAAGAGCCCAGTACTTC. V gene TRBV6-5 combines with J gene TRBJ2-5, with D perhaps TRBD1 or TRBD2 (5 bases each). CDR3 length: 15 amino acids. V dropped 4 bases and J dropped 9 bases, with 21 bases sitting between them. Germline CDR1 MNHEY, CDR2 SVGAGI.

This chain joins TRBV27 and TRBJ2-7, with 10 bases fitting TRBD1. V lost 2 bases to trimming and J lost 4 bases; unmatched junction nucleotides: 2. The length of the CDR3 is 14 residues. Per germline, CDR1 MNHEY and CDR2 SMNVEV (reference sequence). The CDR3 loop is CASSLGTGVYEQYF. DNA of the CDR3: TGTGCCAGCAGTTTAGGGACAGGGGTTTACGAGCAGTACTTC.

The V call is TRBV28, the J call TRBJ1-3; D remains ambiguous. Germline lookup yields CDR1 MDHEN and CDR2 SYDVKM. The CDR3 contains 14 residues. Deletions cut 1 base from V and 7 bases from J, with 11 bases between. The CDR3 bases are TGTGCCAGCAGTTTATTGGTCCCGGGGAACACCATATATTTT. Its translation: CASSLLVPGNTIYF.

This chain joins TRBV4-1 and TRBJ2-7; 11 nucleotides match TRBD2. This CDR3 comprises 16 residues. Germline CDR1 reads MGHRA; CDR2 reads YSYEKL. The junction had 5 bases not matched to a gene; V was cut back by 4 bases and J by 0 bases. The CDR3 DNA reads as TGCGCCAGCAGCCCCACTAGCGGGGGTTTCTCCTACGAGCAGTACTTC. Encoded protein: CASSPTSGGFSYEQYF.

The chain joins TRBV4-2 to TRBJ2-1; the D is unclear. This CDR3 region has 11 residues. V lost 1 base to trimming and J lost 8 bases, with 3 bases between them. Germline CDR1 LGHNA, CDR2 YNFKEQ. The CDR3 nucleotides are TGTGCCAGCAGCCAAGGCGATGAGCAGTTCTTC. Translating gives CASSQGDEQFF.

The chain employs TRBV28 and TRBJ1-5, with D maybe TRBD1 (5 bases). Germline values: CDR1 MDHEN, CDR2 SYDVKM. The CDR3 contains 14 residues. V was pared by 6 bases and J by 2 bases, with 11 bases between. The CDR3, as DNA: TGTGCCAGCAGCTTCCGGGACGGCAATCAGCCCCAGCATTTT. The encoded protein is CASSFRDGNQPQHF.

The rearrangement joins TRBV2 to TRBJ2-5, with unresolved D. Trimming removed 2 bases at V and 2 bases at J, with 9 bases between. CDR3 length: 14 amino acids. Per the germline V gene, CDR1 is SNHLY and CDR2 is FYNNEI. CDR3 sequence reads: CASSEIGKQETQYF. CDR3 bases: TGTGCCAGCAGTGAAATAGGGAAGCAAGAGACCCAGTACTTC.

J is TRBJ1-2 and V is TRBV27, with D uncertain. V was trimmed by 3 bases and J by 0 bases, leaving 5 bases between them. Germline CDR1 MNHEY, CDR2 SMNVEV (reference sequence). The CDR3 length is 13 residues. CDR3 in DNA: TGTGCCAGCAGTTTGAGCGCTAACTATGGCTACACCTTC. Translated, it gives CASSLSANYGYTF.

V is TRBV29-1 and J is TRBJ2-3, with D hard to call. CDR1 SQVTM and CDR2 ANQGSEA come from the germline V gene. This CDR3 spans 11 amino acids. The V end lost 5 bases, the J end lost 4 bases, and 7 bases lay between the germline ends. The CDR3 nucleotides read TGCAGCGTTCAGGTACCAGATACGCAGTATTTT. It codes for CSVQVPDTQYF.

The chain uses TRBV7-9 and TRBJ2-3, with no clear D. V was trimmed by 6 bases and J by 6 bases, leaving 10 bases between them. This CDR3 region has 12 residues. Germline V gene lookup returns CDR1 SEHNR and CDR2 FQNEAQ (reference sequence). CDR3 residues: CASRLRFDTQYF. DNA of the CDR3: TGTGCCAGCAGATTAAGGTTTGATACGCAGTATTTT.

The chain links TRBV28 to TRBJ2-2; 15 bases are a match to TRBD2. The CDR3 runs to 21 residues. The germline V gene has CDR1 MDHEN and CDR2 SYDVKM. J lost 6 bases, V lost 5 bases, and 19 bases had no gene match. The CDR3 nucleotides are TGTGCCAGCAGTCCCGGACTAGCGGGAGGGCCGATGGTTCGAAAGCCCGGGGAGCTGTTTTTT. Translating gives CASSPGLAGGPMVRKPGELFF.